The clone carrying this TCR beta chain is a singleton in its sample. TCRdb's table, derived via immunoSEQ multiplex PCR, lists solely in-frame clones and lacks some. The sample carries some 170,000 clones, more than 80% recorded once. The data are from a study of T cell responses to AZD1222 COVID-19 vaccine. The sequence came from an adult who received the MenACWY meningococcal vaccine as a control. This specimen was peripheral blood, taken 28 days after the second dose of the MenACWY control vaccine.

CDR3 in DNA: TGCGCCAGCAGCCAAAGGCGGAACTCCCGGGACGCTGAAGCTTTCTTT. This codes for CASSQRRNSRDAEAFF. V is TRBV4-1 and J is TRBJ1-1; D is possibly TRBD1 (5 bases). The germline V gene encodes CDR1 MGHRA and CDR2 YSYEKL. CDR3 size: 16 residues. V lost 2 bases to trimming and J lost 6 bases, with 19 bases between them.